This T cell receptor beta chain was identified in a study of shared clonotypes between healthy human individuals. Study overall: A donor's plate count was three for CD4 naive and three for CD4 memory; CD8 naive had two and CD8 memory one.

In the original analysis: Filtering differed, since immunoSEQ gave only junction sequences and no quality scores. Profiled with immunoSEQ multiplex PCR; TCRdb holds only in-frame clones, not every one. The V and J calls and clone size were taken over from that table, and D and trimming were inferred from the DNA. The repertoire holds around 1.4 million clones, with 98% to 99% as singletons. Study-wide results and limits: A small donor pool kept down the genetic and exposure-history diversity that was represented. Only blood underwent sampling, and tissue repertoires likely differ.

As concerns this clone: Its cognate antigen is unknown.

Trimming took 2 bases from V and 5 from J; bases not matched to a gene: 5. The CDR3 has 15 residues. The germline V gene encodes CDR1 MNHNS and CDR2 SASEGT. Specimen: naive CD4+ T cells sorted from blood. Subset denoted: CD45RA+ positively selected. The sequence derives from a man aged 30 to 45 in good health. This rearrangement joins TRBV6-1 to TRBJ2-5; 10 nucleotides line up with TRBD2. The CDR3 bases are TGTGCCAGCAGTGAAAGCGGGAGGGTGTGGGAGACCCAGTACTTC. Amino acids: CASSESGRVWETQYF.